Following are 4 T cell receptor beta chains from one sample sequenced in a study of T cell responses to AZD1222 COVID-19 vaccine. The method was immunoSEQ multiplex PCR; TCRdb's version includes in-frame clones alone and lacks a portion of them. Among 85,000 to 120,000 clones, roughly 80% were seen once, and the ten largest hold over 15%. Sequenced here: peripheral blood, sampled on day 0 of AZD1222 vaccination. Receptors were obtained from an adult in good health.

The chain employs TRBV19 and TRBJ1-2; D is uncertain. The germline CDR1 and CDR2 sequences are LNHDA and SQIVND (reference sequence). V lost 4 bases to trimming and J lost 4 bases, with 10 bases between them. The CDR3 has 13 amino acids. CDR3 nucleotides: TGTGCCAGTAGTAGTCGGACCTCCTATGGCTACACCTTC. It yields the protein CASSSRTSYGYTF. The complete variable domain, with remaining parts taken from reference TRBV19 and TRBJ1-2, reads DGGITQSPKYLFRKEGQNVTLSCEQNLNHDAMYWYRQDPGQGLRLIYYSQIVNDFQKGDIAEGYSVSREKKESFPLTVTSAQKNPTAFYLCASSSRTSYGYTFGSGTRLTVV.

Only one count was recorded for this clone. The rearrangement uses TRBV11-3 and TRBJ2-3; TRBD2 might be the D (6 bases). Looked up from germline, CDR1 is SGHNT and CDR2 is YENEEA. Trimming cost V 0 bases and J 7 bases, with 17 bases left between them. There are 16 residues in the CDR3. CDR3 bases: TGTGCCAGCAGCTTAGAGGCTAGCGCCGAAGTACATACGCAGTATTTT. Translated, it gives CASSLEASAEVHTQYF.

This clone came up a few times. The J gene is TRBJ2-2, the V gene TRBV6-5; 7 bases line up with TRBD2. V dropped 7 bases and J dropped 6; count of bases not matched to a gene: 11. Germline V CDR1 and CDR2: MNHEY, SVGAGI. The CDR3 consists of 15 residues. The CDR3 DNA reads as TGTGCCAGCATGGAGACTAGCTTGGCTGCCGGGGAGCTGTTTTTT. Its translation is CASMETSLAAGELFF.

This clone has a single count. The chain is built from TRBV25-1 and TRBJ2-7; 7 bases map to TRBD1. The CDR3 runs to 14 residues. The V gene end was trimmed by 2 bases and the J gene end by 1 base; junction bases not matched to a gene: 2. Looked up from germline, CDR1 is MGHDK and CDR2 is SYGVNS. DNA for the CDR3: TGTGCCAGCAGTGAACAGGGGGAATCCTACGAGCAGTACTTC. Amino acids: CASSEQGESYEQYF.